These 24 T cell receptor beta chains originate from one sample sequenced in a study of T cells after yellow fever vaccination. TCRdb processed the 5' RACE reads anew with MiXCR; each CDR3 protein has one entry. In the table there are hundreds of thousands of distinct CDR3 sequences, around 6.5% of which are singletons. The input for sequencing was PBMCs, taken 5 days after the yellow fever booster vaccination. The receptors shown here come from a man aged 25 to 40 who received the YFV17D yellow fever vaccine.

This clonotype was seen at least ten times. This chain uses TRBV12-3 or TRBV12-4 with TRBJ2-6, with unresolved D. V lost 6 bases, J lost 1 base, and 4 bases lay in between. The CDR3 extends over 13 amino acids. The CDR3 sequence: CASRESGANVLTF. The DNA for the CDR3 is TGTGCCAGCAGGGAATCTGGGGCCAACGTCCTGACTTTC.

The CDR3 DNA sequence: TGTGCCAGCAGTTTATTGACTAGCGGGAGCGCTATCACCGGGGAGCTGTTTTTT. This translates into CASSLLTSGSAITGELFF. The V and J genes are TRBV28 and TRBJ2-2, with 12 nucleotides matching TRBD2. V lost 1 base and J lost 4; bases outside the gene matches: 7. This CDR3 spans 18 amino acids. Germline lookup yields CDR1 MDHEN and CDR2 SYDVKM.

This clonotype was detected many times. V is TRBV6-1 and J is TRBJ2-6; D perhaps matches TRBD1 (5 bases). The V and J ends lost 6 bases and 1 base respectively, with 13 bases between them. CDR3 length: 16 residues. From germline, CDR1 is MNHNS and CDR2 SASEGT. Written as DNA, the CDR3 is TGTGCCAGCAGAGCTCCCAGGGTTTCTGGGGCCAACGTCCTGACTTTC. Its translation is CASRAPRVSGANVLTF.

This clonotype was seen many times. The CDR3 loop is CASSLRGTTYEQYF. The DNA of the CDR3 is TGTGCCAGCAGCCTACGGGGGACTACCTACGAGCAGTACTTC. This sequence joins TRBV5-6 and TRBJ2-7; 7 bases are shared with TRBD2. This CDR3 has 14 amino acids. V lost 4 bases, J lost 2 bases, and 6 bases stayed unmatched. CDR1 is SGHDT, CDR2 YYEEEE, per germline.

V and J are TRBV27 and TRBJ2-6; maybe TRBD2 (5 bases). Trimming shortened V by 0 bases and J by 1 base, and 7 bases separated the two germline ends. Per germline, CDR1 MNHEY and CDR2 SMNVEV (reference sequence). CDR3 length: 16 amino acids. In nucleotides, the CDR3 is TGTGCCAGCAGTTTATCTACTAGATCTGGGGCCAACGTCCTGACTTTC. Amino acids: CASSLSTRSGANVLTF.

This clonotype was observed a few times. The genes are TRBV5-1 and TRBJ2-6; 11 positions match TRBD1. The CDR3 is 17 residues long. Germline lookup yields CDR1 SGHRS and CDR2 YFSETQ. V lost 4 bases and J lost 3; bases outside the gene matches: 6. CDR3 sequence (DNA): TGCGCCAGCAGCCAAGGACAGGGGGCTGGTGGGGCCAACGTCCTGACTTTC. Protein: CASSQGQGAGGANVLTF.

This clonotype came up many times. The V and J genes are TRBV10-1 and TRBJ2-7; D gene uncertain. Germline CDR1 and CDR2: WNHNN and SYGVQD (reference sequence). Deletions cut 7 bases from V and 4 bases from J, with 20 bases between. This CDR3 has 15 residues. CDR3 amino acids: CASISPQQRGYEQYF. The CDR3 nucleotides are TGCGCCAGCATATCACCCCAACAGAGAGGTTACGAGCAGTACTTC.

The genes are TRBV20-1 and TRBJ2-7; no clear D. The V and J ends lost 3 bases and 1 base respectively, with 13 bases between them. Germline CDR1 DFQATT, CDR2 SNEGSKA (reference sequence). This CDR3 spans 14 amino acids. The CDR3 nucleotides read TGCAGTGCTAGCACAAAGTGGGGATCCTACGAGCAGTACTTC. Translating gives CSASTKWGSYEQYF.

This clonotype was picked up many times. CDR3 coding DNA: TGTGCCAGCAGCCCCTACCCGGGCCAGGGGTTAACTGAAGCTTTCTTT. Protein product: CASSPYPGQGLTEAFF. The J gene is TRBJ1-1, the V gene TRBV3-1; D possibly corresponds to TRBD1 (6 bases). The CDR3 covers 16 residues. Germline CDR1 reads LGHDT; CDR2 reads YNNKEL (reference sequence). The ends were cut back, 4 bases at V and 5 bases at J, with 20 bases in the middle.

This clonotype was picked up many times. V and J are TRBV5-1 and TRBJ2-7, with 8 bases that match TRBD1. V shed 2 bases and J 5 bases; nucleotides not matched to a gene: 15. CDR3 length: 17 residues. Germline V gene sequence: CDR1 SGHRS, CDR2 YFSETQ. CDR3 protein: CASSFQAQGASPNEQYF. The DNA for the CDR3 is TGCGCCAGCAGCTTTCAAGCTCAGGGGGCTTCCCCGAACGAGCAGTACTTC.

In its sample, this clonotype was seen a few times. This sequence joins TRBV4-3 and TRBJ2-7; D possibly uses TRBD1 or TRBD2 (5 bases each). Germline V gene data show CDR1 as LGHNA and CDR2 as YSLEER. The CDR3 consists of 14 residues. The germline V and J ends were trimmed by 2 bases and 5 bases, with 13 bases remaining between them. The DNA for the CDR3 is TGCGCCAGCAGCCAAAACGGGGCGGAGGACGAGCAGTACTTC. This codes for CASSQNGAEDEQYF.

This chain joins TRBV12-3 or TRBV12-4 and TRBJ2-1; TRBD2 aligns across 12 bases. The CDR3 sequence is 16 residues long. V was pared by 1 base and J by 6 bases, with 4 bases of the junction left unmatched. The CDR3 region has the DNA TGTGCCAGCAGTTTAGACCGGACTAGCGGGACCAATGAGCAGTTCTTC. It encodes CASSLDRTSGTNEQFF.

This clonotype has just a few counts. The genes are TRBV2 and TRBJ2-5; TRBD2 aligns across 7 bases. Germline-derived CDR1 and CDR2 are SNHLY and FYNNEI. The V segment lost 6 bases and the J segment 1 base; nucleotides outside the gene matches: 5. The CDR3 contains 14 residues. The chain's CDR3 is CASSRLAGQETQYF. The CDR3 DNA sequence: TGTGCCAGCAGCCGACTAGCAGGCCAAGAGACCCAGTACTTC.

This chain uses TRBV5-1 with TRBJ2-5; 7 bases agree with TRBD2. Germline CDR1 SGHRS, CDR2 YFSETQ. The CDR3 is made up of 15 amino acids. V was pared by 1 base and J by 2 bases, with 5 bases of the junction left unmatched. This CDR3 reads CASSLRAAGQETQYF. The CDR3 nucleotides read TGCGCCAGCAGCTTGAGGGCAGCGGGGCAAGAGACCCAGTACTTC.

J is TRBJ2-1 and V is TRBV11-3; TRBD2 matches at 7 bases. J gave up 9 bases and V 2 bases, and 10 bases lay outside the gene matches. Germline V gene data show CDR1 as SGHNT and CDR2 as YENEEA. The CDR3 spans 15 residues. The CDR3 sequence is CASSLRRGRLGEQFF. CDR3 DNA: TGTGCCAGCAGCTTACGGCGCGGGAGATTGGGTGAGCAGTTCTTC.

The rearrangement uses TRBV20-1 and TRBJ2-7; D possibly matches TRBD1 or TRBD2 (6 bases each). Trimming pared 4 bases from V and 3 bases from J, leaving 13 bases between. CDR3 size: 13 residues. Germline lookup yields CDR1 DFQATT and CDR2 SNEGSKA (reference sequence). This CDR3 reads CSAIGGFDYEQYF. CDR3 bases: TGCAGTGCTATAGGGGGGTTTGACTACGAGCAGTACTTC.

This clonotype was found many times. V usage is TRBV12-3 or TRBV12-4 and J usage is TRBJ1-5; TRBD1 might be the D (5 bases). Trimming removed 6 bases from V and 5 bases from J, with 11 bases in between. The CDR3 runs to 13 residues. CDR3 protein: CASRPQGYQPQHF. The CDR3 DNA reads as TGTGCCAGCAGGCCGCAGGGCTATCAGCCCCAGCATTTT.

A few counts support this clonotype. Here the CDR3 DNA reads TGTGCCAGCAGCCAAGCTCTAGCGGGCACCCAAGAGACCCAGTACTTC. Encoded protein: CASSQALAGTQETQYF. The chain employs TRBV4-2 and TRBJ2-5; 8 bases agree with TRBD2. CDR3 length equals 16 residues. V lost 1 base, J lost 1 base, and 5 bases stayed unmatched. Germline values: CDR1 LGHNA, CDR2 YNFKEQ.

Regarding this clonotype: Sequence at one end of the junction differs from germline and may be a read error. V gene TRBV3-1 combines with J gene TRBJ2-5, with 11 bases aligning to TRBD2. The CDR3 consists of 14 residues. CDR1 is LGHDT and CDR2 is YNNKEL in the germline V gene (reference sequence). CDR3 loop: CASSQVLAGASEDF. The CDR3 DNA reads TGTGCCAGCAGCCAAGTACTAGCGGGGGCCTCGGAAGACTTC.

The chain joins TRBV20-1 to TRBJ2-3, with D perhaps matching TRBD2 (7 bases). Germline CDR1 is DFQATT and CDR2 is SNEGSKA (reference sequence). Trimming pared 5 bases from V and 5 bases from J, leaving 20 bases between. The CDR3 length is 15 residues. CDR3 in amino acids: CSAVAGAPKGDTQYF. For the CDR3, the DNA is TGCAGTGCTGTTGCGGGGGCCCCAAAAGGAGATACGCAGTATTTT.

CDR3 in DNA: TGTGCCAGCAGCTCCTCGGACGGGGTCGAGCAGTACTTC. This translates into CASSSSDGVEQYF. The chain combines TRBV7-2 with TRBJ2-7, with a tentative D call TRBD2 (5 bases). The V gene lost 4 bases and the J gene lost 6 bases, with 13 bases spanning the gap. The CDR3 is 13 residues long. Germline-derived CDR1 and CDR2 are SGHTA and FQGNSA.

This rearrangement joins TRBV30 to TRBJ2-2; D uncertain. The V end was cut by 4 bases, the J end by 6 bases, with 12 bases between. The length of the CDR3 is 13 residues. Germline V gene data show CDR1 as GTSNPN and CDR2 as SVGIG (reference sequence). The CDR3 sequence is CAWKSSRPGELFF. CDR3 nucleotides: TGTGCCTGGAAATCGTCCCGTCCCGGGGAGCTGTTTTTT.

This clonotype was detected only a few times. The chain employs TRBV23-1 and TRBJ2-7; the D call may be TRBD1 or TRBD2 (5 bases each). TRBV23-1 is identified as an open reading frame with a role that is uncertain. The V end lost 2 bases, the J end lost 0 bases, and 23 bases lay between the germline ends. This CDR3 spans 19 amino acids. As DNA, the CDR3 is TGCGCCAGCAGTCAACCCGGGACCCCAAGCCCAGAGAGCTCCTACGAGCAGTACTTC. This gives the protein CASSQPGTPSPESSYEQYF.

This clonotype has only a few counts. The chain links TRBV12-3 or TRBV12-4 to TRBJ2-1, with D tentatively TRBD1 or TRBD2 (5 bases each). The V gene lost 3 bases and the J gene lost 16 bases, with 16 bases spanning the gap. The CDR3 has 12 amino acids. Here the CDR3 DNA reads TGTGCCAGCAGTTTTCCCGGGGACCCCTTATTCTTC. It encodes CASSFPGDPLFF.